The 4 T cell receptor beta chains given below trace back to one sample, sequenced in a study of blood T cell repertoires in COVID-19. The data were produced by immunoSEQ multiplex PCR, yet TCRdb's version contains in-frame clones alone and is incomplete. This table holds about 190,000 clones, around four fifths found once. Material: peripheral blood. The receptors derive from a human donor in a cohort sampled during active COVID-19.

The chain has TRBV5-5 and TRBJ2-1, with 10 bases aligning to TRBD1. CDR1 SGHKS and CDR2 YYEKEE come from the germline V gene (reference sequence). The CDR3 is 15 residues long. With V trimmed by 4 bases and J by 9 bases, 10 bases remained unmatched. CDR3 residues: CASSPRDRGEREQFF. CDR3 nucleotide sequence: TGTGCCAGCAGCCCCCGGGACAGGGGAGAGCGTGAGCAGTTCTTC.

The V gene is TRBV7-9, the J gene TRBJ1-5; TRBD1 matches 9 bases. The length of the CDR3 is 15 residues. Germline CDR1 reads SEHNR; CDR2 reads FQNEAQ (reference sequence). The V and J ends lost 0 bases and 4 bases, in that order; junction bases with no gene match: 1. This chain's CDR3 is CASSLAGTGNQPQHF. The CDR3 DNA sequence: TGTGCCAGCAGCTTAGCCGGGACAGGGAATCAGCCCCAGCATTTT. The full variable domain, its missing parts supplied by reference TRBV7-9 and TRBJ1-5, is DTGVSQNPRHKITKRGQNVTFRCDPISEHNRLYWYRQTLGQGPEFLTYFQNEAQLEKSRLLSDRFSAERPKGSFSTLEIQRTEQGDSAMYLCASSLAGTGNQPQHFGDGTRLSIL.

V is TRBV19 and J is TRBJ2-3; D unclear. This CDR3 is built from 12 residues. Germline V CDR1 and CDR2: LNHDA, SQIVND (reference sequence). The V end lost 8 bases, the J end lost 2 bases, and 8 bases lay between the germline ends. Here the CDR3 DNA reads TGTGCCAGTGCGGAAAACACAGATACGCAGTATTTT. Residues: CASAENTDTQYF.

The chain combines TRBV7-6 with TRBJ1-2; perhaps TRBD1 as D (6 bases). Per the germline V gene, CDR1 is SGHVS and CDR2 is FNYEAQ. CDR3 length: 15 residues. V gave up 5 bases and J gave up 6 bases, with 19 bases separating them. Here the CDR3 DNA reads TGTGCCAGCAGCCGAACCCTGGACAGAGCTAATGGCTACACCTTC. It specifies CASSRTLDRANGYTF.